Below, 14 T cell receptor beta chains from the same sample are listed, as sequenced in a study of T cell clonality in common variable immunodeficiency. Repertoires were generated with immunoSEQ multiplex PCR, while TCRdb's copy carries only in-frame clones and drops some. The sample has 15,000 to 25,000 clones, none seen only once. Study results and limitations: Fewer deletions and N-nucleotide insertions were reportedly seen in common variable immunodeficiency TCR beta sequences.

The antigens these receptors bind are not known. The source material was peripheral blood mononuclear cells. The receptors come from a human donor with common variable immunodeficiency.

This clone was observed a handful of times. The CDR3 is cut off 3 residues early in the read; its end comes from the germline J gene. The rearrangement links TRBV7-8 to TRBJ1-2, with 10 bases lining up with TRBD1. Germline-derived CDR1 and CDR2 are SGHVS and FQNEAQ. This CDR3 is 15 amino acids long. CDR3 residues: CASTLPPGQGRGYTF. The sequenced CDR3 bases are TGTGCCAGCACCCTACCACCGGGACAGGGGCGCGGC.

The table lists this clone with a few counts. The sequence runs out 3 residues before the end of the CDR3; the remainder is reconstructed from the germline J gene. The chain employs TRBV11-1 and TRBJ1-2; 9 bases line up with TRBD1. From germline, CDR1 is SGHAT and CDR2 FQDESV (reference sequence). The V and J ends lost 5 bases and 3 bases, in that order; junction bases with no gene match: 4. CDR3 length equals 14 residues. Partial CDR3 DNA: TGTGCCAGCAGCCCCGACAGGGGGGACTATGGC. Translation gives CASSPDRGDYG. The whole CDR3 region reads CASSPDRGDYGYTF.

This clone showed up many times. The read falls 3 residues short of the CDR3 end, and the missing part is taken from the germline J gene. The V call is TRBV29-1, the J call TRBJ2-3; D call uncertain. The germline V gene has CDR1 SQVTM and CDR2 ANQGSEA. The CDR3 is 12 residues long. Trimming left V 8 bases short and J 1 base short, with 10 bases between. CDR3 sequence: CSYPVRTDTQYF. CDR3 DNA, as far as it was read: TGCAGCTATCCGGTTCGCACAGATACG.

A note on this clone: The CDR3 goes on 3 residues after the read ends, and that part is filled in from the germline J gene. The chain has TRBV7-8 and TRBJ2-7; a possible D gene is TRBD1 (5 bases). This CDR3 has 14 residues. Trimming pared 0 bases from V and 4 bases from J, leaving 10 bases between. Looked up from germline, CDR1 is SGHVS and CDR2 is FQNEAQ. CDR3 region: CASSLAGRDYEQYF. The CDR3 DNA, read in part, is TGTGCCAGCAGCTTAGCAGGCAGGGATTACGAG.

This clone showed up just a few times. The CDR3 extends 3 residues past the end of the read, so its final part is completed from the germline J gene. V and J are TRBV20-1 and TRBJ2-1; D is possibly TRBD2 (5 bases). The CDR3 is 15 amino acids. The V gene's germline CDR1 is DFQATT and CDR2 SNEGSKA (reference sequence). Trimming pared 2 bases from V and 1 base from J, leaving 12 bases between. CDR3 residues: CSARTQAVSYNEQFF. The CDR3 DNA, read in part, is TGCAGTGCTAGAACCCAAGCGGTTTCCTACAATGAG.

This clone was counted between two and nine times. Incomplete CDR3 DNA: TGTGCCAGCAGCTTTGCAAGGGGCAGCTACGAG. Its protein is CASSFARGSYE. The entire CDR3 protein reads CASSFARGSYEQYF. This chain links TRBV5-5 with TRBJ2-7, with D perhaps TRBD1 (5 bases). The DNA ends 3 residues before the CDR3 does, and the rest of the CDR3 is filled in from the germline J gene. Trimming took 2 bases from V and 3 from J, leaving 12 bases between them. Germline CDR1 is SGHKS and CDR2 is YYEKEE (reference sequence). The CDR3 length is 14 residues.

This clone was seen a handful of times. The read terminates 3 residues before the CDR3 end, so the remaining end is supplied by the germline J gene. The chain combines TRBV30 with TRBJ1-5, with 8 bases fitting TRBD1. The CDR3 covers 15 residues. J was trimmed by 7 bases and V by 2 bases; bases with no gene match: 10. Per the germline V gene, CDR1 is GTSNPN and CDR2 is SVGIG (reference sequence). The CDR3 reads CAWSRDRGVGQPQHF. The DNA read from the CDR3 is TGTGCCTGGAGTCGCGACAGGGGAGTCGGACAGCCC.

This clone has a count of ten or more. CDR3 DNA, as far as it was read: TGCAGCGTTGGGGAGCGGGGGAGTCCCTACGAG. Translating it yields CSVGERGSPYE. The whole CDR3 sequence is CSVGERGSPYEQYF. The chain uses TRBV29-1 and TRBJ2-7; TRBD2 aligns across 8 bases. The CDR3 goes on 3 residues after the read ends, and that part is filled in from the germline J gene. Germline loops: CDR1 SQVTM, CDR2 ANQGSEA. The CDR3 runs 14 residues. V lost 4 bases, J lost 2 bases, and 7 bases stayed unmatched.

Of note for this clone: With the read ending 3 residues before the CDR3 end, the germline J gene is used to fill in that end. The chain has TRBV7-8 and TRBJ2-7, with 8 bases aligning to TRBD1. V dropped 0 bases and J dropped 4; count of bases not matched to a gene: 11. The germline CDR1 and CDR2 sequences are SGHVS and FQNEAQ. This CDR3 contains 17 residues. CDR3 bases read: TGTGCCAGCAGCTTAGCGCCAGGGGGCGGATTTATGTACGAG. This gives the protein CASSLAPGGGFMYE. In full, the CDR3 reads CASSLAPGGGFMYEQYF.

There are a few counts of this clone. Sequencing ends 3 residues short of the CDR3 end; the germline J gene provides the rest. V and J are TRBV7-9 and TRBJ2-5; TRBD1 agrees at 12 bases. The J segment lost 4 bases and the V segment lost 8 bases, leaving 2 bases of the junction unmatched. Germline CDR1 is SEHNR and CDR2 is FQNEAQ (reference sequence). This CDR3 region has 13 residues. CDR3 DNA, as far as it was read: TGTGCCAGCCAGGGACAGGGGGCAGAGACC. Translating it yields CASQGQGAET. The entire CDR3 sequence reads CASQGQGAETQYF. Full variable domain (missing parts from reference TRBV7-9 and TRBJ2-5): DTGVSQNPRHKITKRGQNVTFRCDPISEHNRLYWYRQTLGQGPEFLTYFQNEAQLEKSRLLSDRFSAERPKGSFSTLEIQRTEQGDSAMYLCASQGQGAETQYFGPGTRLLVL.

This clone was counted only a few times. The read halts 3 residues ahead of the CDR3 end, with the missing end drawn from the germline J gene. The gene calls are TRBV29-1 and TRBJ2-3; TRBD1 is a possible D gene (5 bases). The CDR3 is made up of 12 amino acids. CDR1 and CDR2 from the germline V gene are SQVTM and ANQGSEA. Trimming pared 6 bases from V and 6 bases from J, leaving 13 bases between. CDR3 amino acids: CSVNRFEDTQYF. Partial CDR3 DNA: TGCAGCGTGAACAGGTTCGAGGATACG.

This clone was counted at least ten times. The DNA ends 3 residues before the CDR3 does, and the rest of the CDR3 is filled in from the germline J gene. The V and J genes are TRBV7-8 and TRBJ2-1, with TRBD2 matching 9 bases. CDR1 is SGHVS and CDR2 is FQNEAQ in the germline V gene. CDR3 length equals 15 residues. Trimming at V came to 1 base and at J to 7 bases, leaving 5 bases not matched to a gene. This CDR3 reads CASSLVGGRENEQFF. The DNA read from the CDR3 is TGTGCCAGCAGCTTAGTGGGCGGGAGGGAGAATGAG. Supplemented by reference TRBV7-8 and TRBJ2-1, the full variable domain reads GAGVSQSPRYKVAKRGQDVALRCDPISGHVSLFWYQQALGQGPEFLTYFQNEAQLDKSGLPSDRFFAERPEGSVSTLKIQRTQQEDSAVYLCASSLVGGRENEQFFGPGTRLTVL.

This clone was seen more than once but under ten times. The read terminates 3 residues ahead of where the CDR3 ends, so the germline J gene completes it. V and J are TRBV20-1 and TRBJ2-7; 9 bases match TRBD2. Germline CDR1 and CDR2: DFQATT and SNEGSKA (reference sequence). V trimming: 0 bases; J trimming: 2 bases; junction bases outside the gene matches: 8. The CDR3 is 16 residues long. The DNA read from the CDR3 is TGCAGTGCTAGAGATAGACTAGCGGAGTCGACCTACGAG. Protein: CSARDRLAESTYE. The CDR3 in its entirety is CSARDRLAESTYEQYF.

A remark on this clone: The CDR3 extends 3 residues past the end of the read, so its final part is completed from the germline J gene. The rearrangement links TRBV19 to TRBJ2-1, with a weak D call TRBD2 (6 bases). Germline V gives CDR1 LNHDA, CDR2 SQIVND (reference sequence). The CDR3 runs to 15 residues. Between the trimmed V and J ends, which lost 9 bases and 2 bases, there was a span of 17 bases. CDR3 amino acids: CASNSRDFPYNEQFF. CDR3 bases read: TGTGCCAGCAACAGTAGGGACTTCCCCTACAATGAG.